This is a list of T cell receptor beta chains from one sample in a study of T cell repertoires in cytomegalovirus infection. TCRdb called the reads again in MiXCR, with one record for every CDR3 protein. The sample holds 830,000 or so distinct CDR3 sequences; roughly 33% are singletons and the top ten take about an eighth. No cognate antigen is known for these TCRs. The sequences come from cultured CD8+ T cells from PBMCs, collected from culture after CMV antigen stimulation. Every receptor here comes from a human donor in good health (CMV status not recorded). Some clones in this sample may be carry-over from other donors' samples. Each CDR3 is given with its conserved first and last residue. D genes are given only for firm matches.

D gene,CDR3 length,V gene,CDR3 protein
-,14,TRBV2,CAAQIPGETDTQYF
TRBD1,15,TRBV5-5,CASSFMDRWDTEAFF
-,15,TRBV6-8,CASTLDSRGADGYTF
-,16,TRBV27,CASTPFIGLRGYEQYF
-,15,TRBV7-2,CASSPEGPFGAEAFF
-,14,TRBV7-6,CASSLIAGYNEQFF
-,13,TRBV19,CASSHTGLPEAFF
TRBD2,17,TRBV6-2/TRBV6-3,CASGSGPGLVIRNEQFF
-,15,TRBV7-2,CASSTRGGYNQPQHF
-,15,TRBV7-6,CASSLVPAGVYGYTF
TRBD2,15,TRBV2,CASLGLAGEGDTQYF
-,18,TRBV18,CASSSITPGKMHQETQYF
TRBD1,13,TRBV12-3/TRBV12-4,CASSPDRGRQAFF
-,19,TRBV6-8,CASSYASSPAENLHNEQFF
-,14,TRBV2,CASSGGTWYNEQFF
-,14,TRBV6-2/TRBV6-3,CASSPFEDYSPLHF
-,15,TRBV4-1,CASSQDGGATYGYTF
-,16,TRBV7-3,CASSSTRSGNTGELFF
TRBD1,15,TRBV7-9,CASRRQGRSTDTQYF
TRBD2,15,TRBV12-3/TRBV12-4,CASSFPTSGGATQYF
-,11,TRBV10-2,CASRDHTEAFF
-,13,TRBV7-6,CASSLQPNTEAFF
-,14,TRBV7-6,CASSSGTLNTEAFF
TRBD2,14,TRBV20-1,CSANKRLAAYEQYF
-,15,TRBV5-6,CASSPGPGTGNTIYF
-,14,TRBV12-3/TRBV12-4,CASSAPGEADTQYF
TRBD1,15,TRBV27,CASSRRQGRWDGYTF
-,14,TRBV9,CASSPGRTTSGYTF
-,16,TRBV7-6,CASSRPRGLSNEKLFF
-,15,TRBV19,CASSWGLLSNTEAFF
TRBD1,14,TRBV7-2,CASTQGQALSGYTF
TRBD1,15,TRBV19,CASSKTGSGANVLTF
-,11,TRBV19,CASLTVYGYTF
TRBD2,15,TRBV9,CASSVGAGGNNEQFF
-,16,TRBV10-3,CAISESSGAGSTEAFF
-,15,TRBV6-2/TRBV6-3,CASSSGDIFYQPQHF
TRBD1,16,TRBV27,CASSLSGQGASVGYTF
-,14,TRBV7-6,CASSQAQAQETQYF
-,15,TRBV6-5,CASSLIWDSNQPQHF
-,14,TRBV7-9,CASSPEPYNSPLHF